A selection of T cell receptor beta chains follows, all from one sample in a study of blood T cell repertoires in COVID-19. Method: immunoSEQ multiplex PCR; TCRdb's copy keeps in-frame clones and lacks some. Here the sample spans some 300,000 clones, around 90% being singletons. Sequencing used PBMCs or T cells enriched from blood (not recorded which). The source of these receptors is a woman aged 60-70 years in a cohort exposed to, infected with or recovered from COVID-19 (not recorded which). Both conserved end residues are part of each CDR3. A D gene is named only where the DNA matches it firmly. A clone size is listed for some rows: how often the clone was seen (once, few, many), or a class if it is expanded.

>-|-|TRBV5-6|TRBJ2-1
TGTGCCAGCAGCTTGGACGGTTGGCGGGCCAATGAGCAGTTCTTC
CASSLDGWRANEQFF
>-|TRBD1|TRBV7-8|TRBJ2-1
TGTGCCAGCAGTCGACAGGGGGCGAAGGACAATGAGCAGTTCTTC
CASSRQGAKDNEQFF
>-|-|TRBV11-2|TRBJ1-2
TGTGCCAGCAGCTTTGGTTCAGGGCCGGTACACTATGGCTACACCTTC
CASSFGSGPVHYGYTF
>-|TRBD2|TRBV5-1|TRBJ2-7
TGCGCCAGCAGCCTAACTCTTGGACTAGCGGTTGGCTACGAGCAGTACTTC
CASSLTLGLAVGYEQYF
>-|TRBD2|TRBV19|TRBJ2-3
TGTGCCAGTAGACGACTAGCGGTGGGCCCTATGACAGATACGCAGTATTTT
CASRRLAVGPMTDTQYF
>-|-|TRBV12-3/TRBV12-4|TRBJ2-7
TGTGCCAGCAGCAAACAAGATTCCGAGCAGTACTTC
CASSKQDSEQYF
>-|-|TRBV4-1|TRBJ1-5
TGCGCCAGCAGCCAAGAATCGGGACATAGCAATCAGCCCCAGCATTTT
CASSQESGHSNQPQHF
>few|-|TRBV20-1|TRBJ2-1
TGCAGTGCTCCTTCTCTCAATGAGCAGTTCTTC
CSAPSLNEQFF
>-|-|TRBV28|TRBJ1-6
TGTGCCAGCAGTTTACCAGGGGCGGCCAATCGGGGTCCCCTCCACTTT
CASSLPGAANRGPLHF
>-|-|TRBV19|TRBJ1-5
TGTGCCAGTAGGATTGGACAGAATAGCAATCAGCCCCAGCATTTT
CASRIGQNSNQPQHF
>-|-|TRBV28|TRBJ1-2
TGTGCCAGCAGTTCCCGACTCTATGGCTACACCTTC
CASSSRLYGYTF
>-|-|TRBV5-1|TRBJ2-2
TGCGCCAGCAGCAAACTAGTTCTTCCCCCCCGGGAGCTGTTTTTT
CASSKLVLPPRELFF
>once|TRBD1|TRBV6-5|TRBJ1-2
TGTGCCAGCACCACAGGGGACCGTAACTCGGGCTACACCTTC
CASTTGDRNSGYTF
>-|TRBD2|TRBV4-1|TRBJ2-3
TGCGCCAGCAGCCAAGATCTTCGGCTAGCGGGAGGGAACACAGATACGCAGTATTTT
CASSQDLRLAGGNTDTQYF
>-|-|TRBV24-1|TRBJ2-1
TGTGCCACCGGTAGCGGAGCCTACAATGAGCAGTTCTTC
CATGSGAYNEQFF
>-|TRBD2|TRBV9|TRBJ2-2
TGTGCCAGCAGCAATTCCGGGACTAGCGGTAACACCGGGGAGCTGTTTTTT
CASSNSGTSGNTGELFF
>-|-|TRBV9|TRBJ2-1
TGTGCCAGCAGCTTCGGGACACCTTACAATGAGCAGTTCTTC
CASSFGTPYNEQFF
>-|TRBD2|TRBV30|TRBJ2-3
TGTGCCTGGAATTTGGCTAGCGGGCTTAGCACAGATACGCAGTATTTT
CAWNLASGLSTDTQYF
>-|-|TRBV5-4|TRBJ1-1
TGTGCCAGCAGCTTGGCCCGGGGGGGGCGGACTGAAGCTTTCTTT
CASSLARGGRTEAFF
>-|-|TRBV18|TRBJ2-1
TGTGCCAGCTCCTACGGACCAGGGGCCATTCGCAATGAGCAGTTCTTC
CASSYGPGAIRNEQFF
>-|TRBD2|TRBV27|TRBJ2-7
TGTGCCAGCGGCGCGCGGGCTAGCGGCCACTACGAGCAGTACTTC
CASGARASGHYEQYF
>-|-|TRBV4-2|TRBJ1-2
TGTGCCAGCAGCCAAGGCACAGGCAACTATGGCTACACCTTC
CASSQGTGNYGYTF
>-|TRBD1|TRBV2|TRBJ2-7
TGTGCCAGCAGTTCAGCAGGGCCGACAGGGGGCAGGGCGGGAGTTGGAGAGCAGTACTTC
CASSSAGPTGGRAGVGEQYF
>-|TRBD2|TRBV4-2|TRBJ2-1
TGTGCCAGCAGCCAAGCGACTAGCGGGAGAGGTGAGCAGTTCTTC
CASSQATSGRGEQFF
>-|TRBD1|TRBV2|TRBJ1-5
TGTGCCAGCAGTGGACCGGGACAGAATAATCAGCCCCAGCATTTT
CASSGPGQNNQPQHF
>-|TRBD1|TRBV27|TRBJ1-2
TGTGCCAGCCGACCACCGGACAGGGTGTATGGCTACACCTTC
CASRPPDRVYGYTF
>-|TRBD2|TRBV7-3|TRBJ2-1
TGTGCCAGCAGCTACCTTGGGACTAGCGGGAGTAATGAGCAGTTCTTC
CASSYLGTSGSNEQFF
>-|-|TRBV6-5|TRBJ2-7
TGTGCCAGCAGTACAGGGGGAACGAGCGGGGACGAGCAGTACTTC
CASSTGGTSGDEQYF
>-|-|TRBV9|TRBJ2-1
TGTGCCAGCAGCGTAGCTACGGAACTACGGGACTCGTCCAAGTCTTACAATGAGCAGTTCTTC
CASSVATELRDSSKSYNEQFF
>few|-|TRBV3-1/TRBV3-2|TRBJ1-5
TGTGCCAGCAGCCAAGAAGACAAACGACAGCCCCAGCATTTT
CASSQEDKRQPQHF
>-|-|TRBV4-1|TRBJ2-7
TGCGCCAGCAGCCAAGTAGCGGATGGATTCTACGAGCAGTACTTC
CASSQVADGFYEQYF
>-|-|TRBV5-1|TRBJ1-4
TGCGCCAGCAGCTTGGCCTGGGGGACATCAAATGAAAAACTGTTTTTT
CASSLAWGTSNEKLFF
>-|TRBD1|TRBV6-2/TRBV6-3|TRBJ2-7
TGTGCCAGCAGTCCAATACAGGGGGCCGAGCAGTACTTC
CASSPIQGAEQYF
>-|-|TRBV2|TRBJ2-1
TGTGCCAGCAGTGTGGTTAGTACCAATGAGCAGTTCTTC
CASSVVSTNEQFF
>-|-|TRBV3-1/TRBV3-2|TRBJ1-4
TGTGCCAGCAGCCGAACAGATCCGGAAAAACTGTTTTTT
CASSRTDPEKLFF
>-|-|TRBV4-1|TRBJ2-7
TGCGCCAGCAGCCACCCAAAGGGAGCATCCCCCGAGCAGTACTTC
CASSHPKGASPEQYF
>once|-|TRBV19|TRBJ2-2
TGTGCCAGTAGTTTGGGGCTTAGGCAGATGACCGGGGAGCTGTTTTTT
CASSLGLRQMTGELFF